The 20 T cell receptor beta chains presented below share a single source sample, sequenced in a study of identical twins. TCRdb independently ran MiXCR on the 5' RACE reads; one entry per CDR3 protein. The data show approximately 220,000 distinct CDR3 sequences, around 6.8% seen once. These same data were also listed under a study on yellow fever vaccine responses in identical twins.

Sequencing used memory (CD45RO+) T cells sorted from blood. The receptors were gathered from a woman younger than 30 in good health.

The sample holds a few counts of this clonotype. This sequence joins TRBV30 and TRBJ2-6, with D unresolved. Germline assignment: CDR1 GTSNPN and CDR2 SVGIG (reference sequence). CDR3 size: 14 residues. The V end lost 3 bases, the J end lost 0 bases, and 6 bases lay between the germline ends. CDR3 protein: CAWREISGANVLTF. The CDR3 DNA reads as TGTGCCTGGAGAGAGATCTCTGGGGCCAACGTCCTGACTTTC.

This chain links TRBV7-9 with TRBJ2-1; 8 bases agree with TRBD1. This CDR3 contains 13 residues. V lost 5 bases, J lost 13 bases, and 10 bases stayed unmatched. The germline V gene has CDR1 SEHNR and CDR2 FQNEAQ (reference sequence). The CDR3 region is CASSTGQANPQFF. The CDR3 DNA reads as TGTGCCAGCAGCACGGGACAGGCCAACCCTCAGTTCTTC.

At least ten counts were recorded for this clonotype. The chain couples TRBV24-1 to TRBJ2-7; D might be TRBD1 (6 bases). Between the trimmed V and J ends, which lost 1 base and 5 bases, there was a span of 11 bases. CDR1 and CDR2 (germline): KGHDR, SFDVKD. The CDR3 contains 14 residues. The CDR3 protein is CATSDFEQGDEQYF. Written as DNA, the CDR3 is TGTGCCACCAGTGATTTTGAACAGGGCGACGAGCAGTACTTC.

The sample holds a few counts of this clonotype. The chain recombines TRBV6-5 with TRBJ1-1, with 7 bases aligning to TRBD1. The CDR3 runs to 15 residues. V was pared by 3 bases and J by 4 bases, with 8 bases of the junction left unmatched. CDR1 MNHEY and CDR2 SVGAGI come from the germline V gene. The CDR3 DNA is TGTGCCAGCAGTTATCAGTCAGGGGGAGGCACTGAAGCTTTCTTT. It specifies CASSYQSGGGTEAFF.

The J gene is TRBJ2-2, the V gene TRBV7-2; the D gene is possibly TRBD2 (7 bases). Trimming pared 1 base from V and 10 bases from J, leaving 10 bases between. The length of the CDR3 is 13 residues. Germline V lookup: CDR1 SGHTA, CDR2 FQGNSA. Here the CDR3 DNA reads TGTGCCAGCAGCTTAGGGGGGGGCGTGGAGCTGTTTTTT. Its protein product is CASSLGGGVELFF.

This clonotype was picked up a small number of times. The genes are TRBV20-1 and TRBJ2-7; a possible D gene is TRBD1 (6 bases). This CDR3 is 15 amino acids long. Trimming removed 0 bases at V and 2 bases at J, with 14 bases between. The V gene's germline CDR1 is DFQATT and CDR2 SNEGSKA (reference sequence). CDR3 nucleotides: TGCAGTGCTAGAGATCTACCGACAGGAGCCTACGAGCAGTACTTC. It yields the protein CSARDLPTGAYEQYF.

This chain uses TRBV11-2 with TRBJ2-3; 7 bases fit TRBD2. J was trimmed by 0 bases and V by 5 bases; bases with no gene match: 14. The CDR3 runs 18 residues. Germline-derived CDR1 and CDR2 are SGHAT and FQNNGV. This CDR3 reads CASSPLGTTKTSTDTQYF. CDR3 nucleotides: TGTGCCAGCAGCCCCCTCGGGACTACTAAAACTAGCACAGATACGCAGTATTTT.

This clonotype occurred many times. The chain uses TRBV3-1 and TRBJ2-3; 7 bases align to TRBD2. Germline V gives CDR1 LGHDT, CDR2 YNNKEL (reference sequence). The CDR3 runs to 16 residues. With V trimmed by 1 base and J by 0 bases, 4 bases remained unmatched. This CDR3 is CASSQAQAGSTDTQYF. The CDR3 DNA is TGTGCCAGCAGCCAAGCCCAAGCGGGGAGCACAGATACGCAGTATTTT.

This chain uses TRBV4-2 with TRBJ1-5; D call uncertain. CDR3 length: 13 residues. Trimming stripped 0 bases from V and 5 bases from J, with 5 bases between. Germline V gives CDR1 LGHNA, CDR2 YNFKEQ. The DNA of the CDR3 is TGTGCCAGCAGCCAAGATGCCCATCAGCCCCAGCATTTT. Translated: CASSQDAHQPQHF.

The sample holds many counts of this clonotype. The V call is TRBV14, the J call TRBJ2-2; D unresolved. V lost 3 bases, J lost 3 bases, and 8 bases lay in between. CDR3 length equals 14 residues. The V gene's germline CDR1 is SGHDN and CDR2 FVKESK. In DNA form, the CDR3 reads TGTGCCAGCAGCCACCGGGTATACACCGGGGAGCTGTTTTTT. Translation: CASSHRVYTGELFF.

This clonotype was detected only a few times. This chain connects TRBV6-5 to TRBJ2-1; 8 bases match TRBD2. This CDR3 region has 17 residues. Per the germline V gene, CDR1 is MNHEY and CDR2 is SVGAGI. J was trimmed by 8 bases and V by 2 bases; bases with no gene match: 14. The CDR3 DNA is TGTGCCAGCAGTTACCAGCCGACTAGCGCTCTCCACGATGAGCAGTTCTTC. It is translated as CASSYQPTSALHDEQFF.

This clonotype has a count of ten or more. The CDR3 region is CASSSIRGSHDRGRTEAFF. The CDR3 bases are TGTGCCAGCAGTTCAATCCGAGGGTCCCATGACAGGGGGCGAACTGAAGCTTTCTTT. The chain carries TRBV28 and TRBJ1-1, with 10 nucleotides matching TRBD1. CDR3 length: 19 residues. From germline, CDR1 is MDHEN and CDR2 SYDVKM. Unmatched junction bases numbered 19, after V lost 4 bases and J lost 5 bases. Based on the CDR3 plus reference TRBV28 and TRBJ1-1, the full variable domain is DVKVTQSSRYLVKRTGEKVFLECVQDMDHENMFWYRQDPGLGLRLIYFSYDVKMKEKGDIPEGYSVSREKKERFSLILESASTNQTSMYLCASSSIRGSHDRGRTEAFFGQGTRLTVV.

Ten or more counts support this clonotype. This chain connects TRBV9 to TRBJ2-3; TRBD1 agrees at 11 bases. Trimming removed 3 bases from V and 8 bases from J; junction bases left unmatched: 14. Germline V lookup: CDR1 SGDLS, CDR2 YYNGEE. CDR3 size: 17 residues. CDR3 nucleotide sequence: TGTGCCAGCAGCGAACTTCGCTGGGAGGACAGGGGGCTTACGCAGTATTTT. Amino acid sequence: CASSELRWEDRGLTQYF.

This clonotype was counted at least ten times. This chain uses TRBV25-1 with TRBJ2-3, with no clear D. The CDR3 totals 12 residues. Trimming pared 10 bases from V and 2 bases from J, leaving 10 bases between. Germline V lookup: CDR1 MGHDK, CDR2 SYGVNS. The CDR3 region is CATPDPTDTQYF. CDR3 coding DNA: TGTGCCACCCCGGACCCCACAGATACGCAGTATTTT.

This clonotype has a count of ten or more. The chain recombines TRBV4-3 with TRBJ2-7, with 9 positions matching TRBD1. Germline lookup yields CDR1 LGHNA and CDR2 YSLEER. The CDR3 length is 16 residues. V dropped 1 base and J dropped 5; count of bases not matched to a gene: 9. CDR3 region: CASSQVIGTGHHEQYF. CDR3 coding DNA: TGCGCCAGCAGCCAAGTAATAGGGACAGGGCACCACGAGCAGTACTTC.

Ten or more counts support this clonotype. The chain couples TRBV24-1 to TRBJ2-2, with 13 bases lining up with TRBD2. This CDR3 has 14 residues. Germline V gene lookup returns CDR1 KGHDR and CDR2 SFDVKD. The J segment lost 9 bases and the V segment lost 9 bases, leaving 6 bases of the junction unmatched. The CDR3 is CATAPGLAGRELFF. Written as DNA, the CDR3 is TGTGCCACCGCTCCGGGACTAGCGGGACGGGAGCTGTTTTTT.

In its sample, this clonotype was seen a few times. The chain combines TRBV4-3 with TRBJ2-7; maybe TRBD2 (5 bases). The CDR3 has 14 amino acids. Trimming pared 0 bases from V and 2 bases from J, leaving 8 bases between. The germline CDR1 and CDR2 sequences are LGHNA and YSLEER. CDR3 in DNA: TGCGCCAGCAGCCAAGATCGGGAACCCTACGAGCAGTACTTC. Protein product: CASSQDREPYEQYF.

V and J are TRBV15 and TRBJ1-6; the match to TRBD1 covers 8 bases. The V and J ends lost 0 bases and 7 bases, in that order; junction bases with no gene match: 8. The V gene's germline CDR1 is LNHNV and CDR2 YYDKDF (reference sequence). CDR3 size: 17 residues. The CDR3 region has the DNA TGTGCCACCAGCAGAGAAGGGACAGGAAGTAAGAATTCACCCCTCCACTTT. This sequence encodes CATSREGTGSKNSPLHF.

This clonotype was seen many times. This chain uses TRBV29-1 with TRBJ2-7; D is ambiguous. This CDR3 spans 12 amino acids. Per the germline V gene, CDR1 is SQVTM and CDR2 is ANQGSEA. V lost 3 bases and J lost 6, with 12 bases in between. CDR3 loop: CSVEVVGSEQYF. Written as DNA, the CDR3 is TGCAGCGTTGAGGTGGTAGGAAGCGAGCAGTACTTC.

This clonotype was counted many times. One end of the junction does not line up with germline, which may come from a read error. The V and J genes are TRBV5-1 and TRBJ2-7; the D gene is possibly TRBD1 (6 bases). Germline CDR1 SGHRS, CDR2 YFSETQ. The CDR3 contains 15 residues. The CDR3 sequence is CASRTGTSASFEQYF. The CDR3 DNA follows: TGCGCCAGCAGGACCGGGACATCAGCTTCCTTCGAGCAGTACTTC. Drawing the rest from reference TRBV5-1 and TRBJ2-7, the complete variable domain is KAGVTQTPRYLIKTRGQQVTLSCSPISGHRSVSWYQQTPGQGLQFLFEYFSETQRNKGNFPGRFSGRQFSNSRSEMNVSTLELGDSALYLCASRTGTSASFEQYFGPGTRLTVT.